A selection of T cell receptor beta chains follows, all from one sample in a study of CD8 T cells in Susac syndrome. TCRdb analysed the immunoSEQ multiplex PCR reads with MiXCR anew, one entry per CDR3 protein. The sample lists roughly 200,000 distinct CDR3 sequences, just under 95% occurring once. Sample: CD4+ T cells from PBMCs. Source of these receptors: a human donor with Susac syndrome. Both conserved end residues are part of each CDR3. The order of the fields is V gene, J gene, clone size, D gene, CDR3 DNA, CDR3 protein. D genes are given only for firm matches. The size of a clone is reported for some rows only, either as once, few or many, or as a class for expanded clones.

>TRBV12-3/TRBV12-4|TRBJ1-6|once|TRBD1
TGTGCCAGCAGTCCGGGACAGGGGGCTTGGTCACCCCTCCACTTT
CASSPGQGAWSPLHF
>TRBV30|TRBJ1-2|.|.
TGTGCCTGGAGTGTAAACGGGAGGGGGAGCGGCTACACCTTC
CAWSVNGRGSGYTF
>TRBV7-9|TRBJ1-1|.|.
TGTGCCAGCAGCTTATACAGTATGAACACTGAAGCTTTCTTT
CASSLYSMNTEAFF
>TRBV2|TRBJ1-2|.|TRBD1
TGTGCCAGCCAACCGGACAGGAACTATGGCTACACCTTC
CASQPDRNYGYTF
>TRBV20-1|TRBJ2-1|.|.
TGCAGTGCTAGGGGACGACCTCCCGACAATGAGCAGTTCTTC
CSARGRPPDNEQFF
>TRBV5-1|TRBJ2-3|.|TRBD2
TGCGCCAGCAGCACGCGGGAGCTACTCACAGATACGCAGTATTTT
CASSTRELLTDTQYF
>TRBV20-1|TRBJ2-5|.|.
TGCAGTGCTAGGGGGGCCGTGATGGAGACCCAGTACTTC
CSARGAVMETQYF
>TRBV20-1|TRBJ2-7|.|.
TGCAGTGCTCTGCTAGGGGAGGTCGAGCAGTACTTC
CSALLGEVEQYF
>TRBV20-1|TRBJ2-3|.|TRBD2
TGCAGTGCAAGGACTAGCGGTGTCACAGATACGCAGTATTTT
CSARTSGVTDTQYF
>TRBV6-2/TRBV6-3|TRBJ2-6|.|.
TGTGCCAGCAGTTACATACGTTCGGCTGTGATTGGGGCCAACGTCCTGACTTTC
CASSYIRSAVIGANVLTF
>TRBV20-1|TRBJ1-2|.|.
TGCAGTGCTAGAGATCCAGGGGAGCTCTATGGCTACACCTTC
CSARDPGELYGYTF
>TRBV12-3/TRBV12-4|TRBJ1-1|.|.
TGTGCCAGCGGCGGGGGGCTGGACACTGAAGCTTTCTTT
CASGGGLDTEAFF
>TRBV7-2|TRBJ1-5|.|TRBD1
TGTGCCAGCAGCCCCGACAGGGCGGGTCAGCCCCAGCATTTT
CASSPDRAGQPQHF
>TRBV12-3/TRBV12-4|TRBJ1-1|.|.
TGTGCCAGCAGTCCCGGACAGACTAACACTGAAGCTTTCTTT
CASSPGQTNTEAFF